The source of this T cell receptor (beta chain) is a study of cytomegalovirus exposure and HLA in healthy donors. Study details: From about 179 million T cells, an earlier analysis saw 110 million or so unique TCR beta sequences.

Findings and limits, study-wide: Clonal expansion was found to be greater in HLA-associated TCR beta chains than in equally common others in a later analysis.

A word on this clone: Its antigen is still unknown.

Germline V gene lookup returns CDR1 GTSNPN and CDR2 SVGIG (reference sequence). V lost 8 bases, J lost 2 bases, and 6 bases stayed unmatched. The CDR3 contains 13 residues. The PCR made use of 60 Vbeta and 13 Jbeta primers. Measured with immunoSEQ multiplex PCR; TCRdb has only the in-frame clones, and not every one. The data contain nearly 110,000 clones, approximately 85% of them singletons. This sequence was found in a man aged 50-59 years in good health and CMV-seronegative. The chain carries TRBV30 and TRBJ1-2; 9 bases map to TRBD1. The sequenced sample was PBMCs. The CDR3 is CASSGTGNYGYTF. CDR3 in DNA: TGTGCCAGCTCCGGGACAGGGAACTATGGCTACACCTTC.